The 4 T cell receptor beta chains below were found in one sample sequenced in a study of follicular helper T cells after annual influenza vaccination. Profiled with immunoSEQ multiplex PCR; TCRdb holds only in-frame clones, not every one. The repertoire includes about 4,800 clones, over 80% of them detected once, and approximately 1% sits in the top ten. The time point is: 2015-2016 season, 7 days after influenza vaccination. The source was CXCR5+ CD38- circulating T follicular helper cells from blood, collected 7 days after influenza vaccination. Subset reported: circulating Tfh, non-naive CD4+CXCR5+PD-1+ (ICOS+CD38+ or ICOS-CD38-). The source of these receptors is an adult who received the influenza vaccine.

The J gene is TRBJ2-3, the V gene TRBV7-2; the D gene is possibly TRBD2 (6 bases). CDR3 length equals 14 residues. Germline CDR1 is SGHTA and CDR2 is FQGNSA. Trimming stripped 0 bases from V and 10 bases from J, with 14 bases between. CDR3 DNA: TGTGCCAGCAGCTTAGCGCGTGGGACTTTTTCGCAGTATTTT. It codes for CASSLARGTFSQYF.

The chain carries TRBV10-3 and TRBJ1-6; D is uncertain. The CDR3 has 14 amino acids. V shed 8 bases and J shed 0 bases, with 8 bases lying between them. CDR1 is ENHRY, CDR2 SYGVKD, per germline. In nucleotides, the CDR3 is TGTGCCATCGCGGCAAGCTCCTATAATTCACCCCTCCACTTT. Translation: CAIAASSYNSPLHF.

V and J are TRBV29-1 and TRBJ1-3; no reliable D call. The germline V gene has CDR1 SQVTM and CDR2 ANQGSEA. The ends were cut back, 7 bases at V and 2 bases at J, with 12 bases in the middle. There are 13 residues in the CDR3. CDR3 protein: CSAIHKAGNTIYF. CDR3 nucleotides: TGCAGCGCCATACATAAAGCTGGAAACACCATATATTTT.

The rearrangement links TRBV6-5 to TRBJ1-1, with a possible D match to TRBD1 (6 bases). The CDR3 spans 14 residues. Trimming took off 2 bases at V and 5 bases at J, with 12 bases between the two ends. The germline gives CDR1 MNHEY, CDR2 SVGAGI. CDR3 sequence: CASSYGQGRTEAFF. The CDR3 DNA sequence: TGTGCCAGCAGTTACGGGCAGGGGAGGACTGAAGCTTTCTTT.